This TCR beta chain appears in the sequencing data of a study of blood T cell repertoires in COVID-19. Overall study: Collection of acute and convalescent COVID-19 samples took place in the United States, Italy and Spain. Sources were T cells, B-cell-depleted T cells, or PBMCs; the material itself was cDNA or gDNA.

The assay was immunoSEQ multiplex PCR, and TCRdb's table has in-frame clones only and misses some. Of roughly 250,000 clones listed, more than 75% are singletons. From germline, CDR1 is SNHLY and CDR2 FYNNEI. V was clipped by 6 bases and J by 4 bases, with 12 bases between them. The CDR3 loop spans 13 amino acids. The chain has TRBV2 and TRBJ1-1, with D possibly matching TRBD1 (5 bases). This receptor was obtained from a woman aged 45-65 years with acute or convalescent COVID-19. Source material: peripheral blood. The CDR3 bases are TGTGCCAGCAGCGATCAGGGAATCACTGAAGCTTTCTTT. As protein: CASSDQGITEAFF.